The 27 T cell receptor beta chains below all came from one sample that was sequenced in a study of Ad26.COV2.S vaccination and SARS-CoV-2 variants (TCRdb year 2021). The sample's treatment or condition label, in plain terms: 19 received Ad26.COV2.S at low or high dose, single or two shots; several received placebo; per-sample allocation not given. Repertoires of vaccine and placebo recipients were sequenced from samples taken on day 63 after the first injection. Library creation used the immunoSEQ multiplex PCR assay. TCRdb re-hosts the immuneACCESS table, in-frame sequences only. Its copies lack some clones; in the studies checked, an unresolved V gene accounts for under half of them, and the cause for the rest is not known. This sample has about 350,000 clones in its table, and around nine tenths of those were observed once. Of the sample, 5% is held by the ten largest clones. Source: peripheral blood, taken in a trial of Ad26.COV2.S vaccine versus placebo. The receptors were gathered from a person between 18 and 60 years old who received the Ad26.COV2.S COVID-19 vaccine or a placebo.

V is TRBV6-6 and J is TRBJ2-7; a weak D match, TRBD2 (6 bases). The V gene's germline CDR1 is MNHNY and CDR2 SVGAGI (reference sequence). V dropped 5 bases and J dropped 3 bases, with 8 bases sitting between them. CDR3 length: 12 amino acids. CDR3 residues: CASSRGLYEQYF. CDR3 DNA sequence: TGTGCCAGCAGTCGGGGACTCTACGAGCAGTACTTC.

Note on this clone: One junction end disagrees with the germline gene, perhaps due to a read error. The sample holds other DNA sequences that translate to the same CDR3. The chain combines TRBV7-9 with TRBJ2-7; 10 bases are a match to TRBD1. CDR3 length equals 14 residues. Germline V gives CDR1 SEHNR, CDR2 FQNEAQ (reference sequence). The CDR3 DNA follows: TGTGCCAGCAGTTTAGGACAGGGGGCCTACGAGCAGTACTTC. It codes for CASSLGQGAYEQYF.

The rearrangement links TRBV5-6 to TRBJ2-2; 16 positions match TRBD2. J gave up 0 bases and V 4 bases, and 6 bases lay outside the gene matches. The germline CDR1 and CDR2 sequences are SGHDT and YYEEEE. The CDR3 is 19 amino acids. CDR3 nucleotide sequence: TGTGCCAGCAGCCCGGGACTAGCGGGGGGGCCCCCGAACACCGGGGAGCTGTTTTTT. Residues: CASSPGLAGGPPNTGELFF.

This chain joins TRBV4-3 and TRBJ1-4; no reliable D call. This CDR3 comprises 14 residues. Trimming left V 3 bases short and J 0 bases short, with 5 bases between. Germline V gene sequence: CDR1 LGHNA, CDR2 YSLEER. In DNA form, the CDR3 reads TGCGCCAGCAGCCACAGTGCAACTAATGAAAAACTGTTTTTT. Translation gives CASSHSATNEKLFF.

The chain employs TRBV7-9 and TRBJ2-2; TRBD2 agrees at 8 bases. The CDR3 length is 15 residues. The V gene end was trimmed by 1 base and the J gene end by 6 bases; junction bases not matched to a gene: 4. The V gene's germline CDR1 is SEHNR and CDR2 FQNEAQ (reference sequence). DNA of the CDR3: TGTGCCAGCAGCTTAGAGCGGGAGTCGTCCGGGGAGCTGTTTTTT. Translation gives CASSLERESSGELFF.

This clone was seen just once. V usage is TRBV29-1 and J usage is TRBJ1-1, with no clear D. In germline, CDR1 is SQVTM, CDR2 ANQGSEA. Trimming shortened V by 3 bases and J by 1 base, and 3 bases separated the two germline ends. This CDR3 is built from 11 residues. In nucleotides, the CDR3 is TGCAGCGTTGAGGAGAACACTGAAGCTTTCTTT. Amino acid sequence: CSVEENTEAFF.

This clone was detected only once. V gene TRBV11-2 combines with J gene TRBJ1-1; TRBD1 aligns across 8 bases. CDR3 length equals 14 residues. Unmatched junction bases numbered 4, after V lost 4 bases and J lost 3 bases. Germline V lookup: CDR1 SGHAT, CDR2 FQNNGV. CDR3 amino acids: CASSSRGRDTEAFF. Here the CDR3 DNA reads TGTGCCAGCAGCTCCAGGGGGCGGGACACTGAAGCTTTCTTT.

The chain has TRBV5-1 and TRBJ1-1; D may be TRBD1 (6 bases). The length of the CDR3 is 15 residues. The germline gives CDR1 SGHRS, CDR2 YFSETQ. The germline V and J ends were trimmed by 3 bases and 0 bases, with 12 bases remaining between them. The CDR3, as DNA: TGCGCCAGCAGCTCCCTGACAGGAATGAACACTGAAGCTTTCTTT. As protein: CASSSLTGMNTEAFF. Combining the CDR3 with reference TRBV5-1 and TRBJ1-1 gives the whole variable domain KAGVTQTPRYLIKTRGQQVTLSCSPISGHRSVSWYQQTPGQGLQFLFEYFSETQRNKGNFPGRFSGRQFSNSRSEMNVSTLELGDSALYLCASSSLTGMNTEAFFGQGTRLTVV.

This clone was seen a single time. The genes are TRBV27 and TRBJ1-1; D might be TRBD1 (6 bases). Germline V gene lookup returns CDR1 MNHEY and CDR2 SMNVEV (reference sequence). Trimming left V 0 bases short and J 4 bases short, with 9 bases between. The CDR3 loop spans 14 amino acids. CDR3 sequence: CASSLSLGATEAFF. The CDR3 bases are TGTGCCAGCAGTTTATCTTTGGGGGCCACTGAAGCTTTCTTT.

CDR3 in amino acids: CASRQGENTEAFF. The CDR3 DNA follows: TGCGCCAGCAGGCAGGGCGAAAACACTGAAGCTTTCTTT. V is TRBV5-1 and J is TRBJ1-1, with a tentative D call TRBD1 (5 bases). The V gene's germline CDR1 is SGHRS and CDR2 YFSETQ. The CDR3 is 13 amino acids. V was pared by 5 bases and J by 2 bases, with 10 bases between.

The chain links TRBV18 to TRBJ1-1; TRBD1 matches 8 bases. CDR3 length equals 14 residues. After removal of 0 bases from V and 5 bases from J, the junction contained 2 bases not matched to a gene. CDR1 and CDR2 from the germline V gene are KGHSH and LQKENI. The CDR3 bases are TGTGCCAGCTCACCACCCTGGACAGGGACTGAAGCTTTCTTT. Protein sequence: CASSPPWTGTEAFF.

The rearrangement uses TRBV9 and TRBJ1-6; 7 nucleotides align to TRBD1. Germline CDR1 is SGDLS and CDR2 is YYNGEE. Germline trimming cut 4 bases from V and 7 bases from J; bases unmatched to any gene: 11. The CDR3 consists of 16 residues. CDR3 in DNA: TGTGCCAGCAGCATGACCCGGGACAGCTGGAATTCACCCCTCCACTTT. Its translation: CASSMTRDSWNSPLHF.

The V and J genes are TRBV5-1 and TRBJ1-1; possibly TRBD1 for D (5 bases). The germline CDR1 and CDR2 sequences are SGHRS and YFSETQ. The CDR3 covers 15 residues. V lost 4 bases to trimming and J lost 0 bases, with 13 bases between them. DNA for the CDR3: TGCGCCAGCAGCCCCGCTTGGACACTGAACACTGAAGCTTTCTTT. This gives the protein CASSPAWTLNTEAFF.

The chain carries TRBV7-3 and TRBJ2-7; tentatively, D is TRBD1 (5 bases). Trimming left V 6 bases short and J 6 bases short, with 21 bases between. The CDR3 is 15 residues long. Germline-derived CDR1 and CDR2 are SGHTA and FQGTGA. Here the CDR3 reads CASSPTGGSPSEQYF. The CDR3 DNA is TGTGCCAGCAGTCCCACAGGTGGCAGCCCCTCCGAGCAGTACTTC. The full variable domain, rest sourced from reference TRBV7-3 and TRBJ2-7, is GAGVSQTPSNKVTEKGKYVELRCDPISGHTALYWYRQSLGQGPEFLIYFQGTGAADDSGLPNDRFFAVRPEGSVSTLKIQRTERGDSAVYLCASSPTGGSPSEQYFGPGTRLTVT.

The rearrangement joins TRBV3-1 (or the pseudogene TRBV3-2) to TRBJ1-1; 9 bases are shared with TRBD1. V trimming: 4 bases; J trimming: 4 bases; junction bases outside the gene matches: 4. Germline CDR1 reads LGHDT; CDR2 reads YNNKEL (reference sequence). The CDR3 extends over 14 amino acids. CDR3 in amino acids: CASSLGQGSTEAFF. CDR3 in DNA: TGTGCCAGCAGCCTGGGACAGGGATCCACTGAAGCTTTCTTT.

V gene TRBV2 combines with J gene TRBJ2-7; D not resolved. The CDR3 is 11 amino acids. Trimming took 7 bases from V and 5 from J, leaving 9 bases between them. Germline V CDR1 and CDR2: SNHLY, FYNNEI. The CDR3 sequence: CASKGANEQYF. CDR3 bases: TGTGCCAGCAAGGGCGCTAACGAGCAGTACTTC.

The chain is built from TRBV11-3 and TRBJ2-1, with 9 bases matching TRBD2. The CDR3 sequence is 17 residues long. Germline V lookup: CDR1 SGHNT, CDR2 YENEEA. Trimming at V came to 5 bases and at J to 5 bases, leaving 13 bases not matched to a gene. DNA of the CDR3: TGTGCCAGCAGCGCCCAAAACCCATTAGCGGGAGACAATGAGCAGTTCTTC. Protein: CASSAQNPLAGDNEQFF.

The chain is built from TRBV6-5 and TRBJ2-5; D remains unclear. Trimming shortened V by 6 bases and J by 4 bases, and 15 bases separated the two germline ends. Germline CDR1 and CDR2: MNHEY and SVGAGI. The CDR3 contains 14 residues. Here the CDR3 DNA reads TGTGCCAGCAGCATTACCACGGGTCGAGAGACCCAGTACTTC. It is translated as CASSITTGRETQYF.

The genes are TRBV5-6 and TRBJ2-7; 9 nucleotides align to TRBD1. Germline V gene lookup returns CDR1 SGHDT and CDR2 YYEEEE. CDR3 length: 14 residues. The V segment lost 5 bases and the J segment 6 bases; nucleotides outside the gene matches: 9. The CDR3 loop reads CASRVGTGIGEQYF. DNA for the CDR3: TGTGCCAGCAGGGTCGGGACAGGGATAGGCGAGCAGTACTTC. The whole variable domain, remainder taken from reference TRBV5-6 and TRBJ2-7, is DAGVTQSPTHLIKTRGQQVTLRCSPKSGHDTVSWYQQALGQGPQFIFQYYEEEERQRGNFPDRFSGHQFPNYSSELNVNALLLGDSALYLCASRVGTGIGEQYFGPGTRLTVT.

The CDR3 loop reads CASSRGDYGYTF. The CDR3 bases are TGTGCCAGCAGTCGTGGTGACTATGGCTACACCTTC. The chain combines TRBV6-5 with TRBJ1-2; D is unclear. V was pared by 5 bases and J by 3 bases, with 7 bases between. Per germline, CDR1 MNHEY and CDR2 SVGAGI. The CDR3 covers 12 residues.

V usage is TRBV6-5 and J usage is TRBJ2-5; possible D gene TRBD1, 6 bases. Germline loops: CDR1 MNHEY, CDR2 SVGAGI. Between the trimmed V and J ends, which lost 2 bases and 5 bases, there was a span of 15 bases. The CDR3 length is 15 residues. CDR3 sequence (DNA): TGTGCCAGCAGTTACGGGGAACAGGGCTCGGAGACCCAGTACTTC. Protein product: CASSYGEQGSETQYF.

The CDR3 region has the DNA TGTGCCAGCAGTGGGGAAGTAGGGCGCAATCAGCCCCAGCATTTT. Translated, it gives CASSGEVGRNQPQHF. The chain has TRBV2 and TRBJ1-5; D not resolved. This CDR3 spans 15 amino acids. CDR1 and CDR2 from the germline V gene are SNHLY and FYNNEI. V lost 4 bases and J lost 2, with 12 bases in between.

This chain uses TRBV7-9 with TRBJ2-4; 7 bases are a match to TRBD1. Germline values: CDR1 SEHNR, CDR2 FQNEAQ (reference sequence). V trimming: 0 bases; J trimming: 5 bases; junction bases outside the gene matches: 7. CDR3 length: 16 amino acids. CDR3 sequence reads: CASSLAQTGSQNIQYF. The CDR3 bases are TGTGCCAGCAGCTTAGCCCAGACAGGGAGCCAAAACATTCAGTACTTC.

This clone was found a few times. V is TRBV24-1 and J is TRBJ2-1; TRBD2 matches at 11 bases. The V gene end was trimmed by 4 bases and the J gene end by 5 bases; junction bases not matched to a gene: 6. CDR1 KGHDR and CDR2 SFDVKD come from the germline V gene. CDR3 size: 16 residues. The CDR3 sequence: CATSDRGLAEHNEQFF. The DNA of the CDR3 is TGTGCCACCAGTGACAGGGGACTAGCGGAACACAATGAGCAGTTCTTC.

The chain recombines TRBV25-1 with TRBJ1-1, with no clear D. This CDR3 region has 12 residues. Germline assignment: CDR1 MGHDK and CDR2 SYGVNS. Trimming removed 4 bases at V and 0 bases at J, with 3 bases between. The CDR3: CASSAMNTEAFF. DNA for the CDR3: TGTGCCAGCAGTGCCATGAACACTGAAGCTTTCTTT.

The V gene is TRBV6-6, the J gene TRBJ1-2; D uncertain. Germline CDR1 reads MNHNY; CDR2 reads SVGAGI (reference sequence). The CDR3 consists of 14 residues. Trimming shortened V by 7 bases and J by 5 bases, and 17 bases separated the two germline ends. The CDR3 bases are TGTGCCAGCACCGAAGGCGCCTCTCGGTATGGCTACACCTTC. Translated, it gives CASTEGASRYGYTF.

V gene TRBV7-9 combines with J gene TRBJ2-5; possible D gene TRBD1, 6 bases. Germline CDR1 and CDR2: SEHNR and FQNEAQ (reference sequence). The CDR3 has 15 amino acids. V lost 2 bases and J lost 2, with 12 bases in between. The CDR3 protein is CASSLTVRGQETQYF. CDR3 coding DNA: TGTGCCAGCAGCTTAACCGTCAGGGGTCAAGAGACCCAGTACTTC.